This T cell receptor (beta chain) was identified in a study of shared clonotypes between healthy human individuals. Study-level findings and limits: Researchers found naive subsets generally carried larger estimated richness than memory subsets. Rarefaction analysis demonstrated incomplete sorted-subset sequencing notwithstanding large depth. With a few donors compared, 4% to 5.5% of naive CD4 clonotypes were shared. Represented diversity, genetic and exposure-history alike, was limited by few donors.

A word on this clone: What it recognizes is unknown.

Measured with immunoSEQ multiplex PCR; TCRdb has only the in-frame clones, and not every one. Of about 960,000 clones in the sample, about three quarters were seen once. V shed 5 bases, J shed 6 bases, and the junction held 3 bases outside the gene matches. The CDR3 is 13 residues long. Germline-derived CDR1 and CDR2 are SGHTA and FQGTGA. This chain uses TRBV7-3 with TRBJ2-3, with 9 bases lining up with TRBD1. The sequence derives from a man between 18 and 35 years old in good health. The sequencing sample was made of memory CD4+ T cells sorted from blood. Subset denoted: CD45RA-negative fraction. The CDR3 DNA reads as TGTGCCAGCAGCGGACAGGGGTCGGATACGCAGTATTTT. Its translation is CASSGQGSDTQYF.